These T cell receptor beta chains were read from a single sample in a study of OX40 agonist ivuxolimab in advanced cancers. Method: immunoSEQ multiplex PCR; TCRdb's copy keeps in-frame clones and lacks some. Of some 95,000 clones listed, 87% are singletons. This specimen was CD4+ or CD8+ T cells sorted from blood, taken in a trial of the OX40 agonist ivuxolimab. All receptors derive from an adult with an advanced solid tumor such as melanoma, head and neck, liver or kidney cancer. The CDR3 runs from the conserved cysteine through the conserved F or W. A D gene is named only where the DNA matches it firmly. Expanded clones are given a class, and other clones once, few, many or no size at all.

V gene	J gene	D gene	clone size	CDR3 protein	CDR3 DNA
TRBV6-1	TRBJ1-2	TRBD1	.	CATSIGQGNYGYTF	TGTGCCACTTCGATTGGACAGGGGAACTATGGCTACACCTTC
TRBV19	TRBJ2-7	TRBD1	.	CASSWDSQTSYEQYF	TGTGCCAGTAGCTGGGACAGCCAAACCTCCTACGAGCAGTACTTC
TRBV6-6	TRBJ2-3	.	.	CASTREGADTQYF	TGTGCCAGTACTCGAGAGGGGGCAGATACGCAGTATTTT
TRBV6-6	TRBJ1-1	.	.	CASNLSPGSEAFF	TGTGCCAGCAATCTTAGCCCGGGATCTGAAGCTTTCTTT
TRBV6-6	TRBJ1-2	.	.	CASSSETANYGYTF	TGTGCCAGCAGTAGTGAGACCGCTAACTATGGCTACACCTTC
TRBV4-1	TRBJ1-3	.	.	CASSQAMDSYSGNTIYF	TGCGCCAGCAGCCAGGCCATGGACAGCTACTCTGGAAACACCATATATTTT
TRBV28	TRBJ2-7	.	.	CASSLEGAYYEQYF	TGTGCCAGCAGTTTGGAGGGGGCCTACTACGAGCAGTACTTC
TRBV18	TRBJ1-3	.	.	CASSSETADSGNTIYF	TGTGCCAGCTCTTCCGAGACAGCCGACTCTGGAAACACCATATATTTT
TRBV5-8	TRBJ1-2	.	.	CASSLPDRNNGYTF	TGTGCCAGCAGCTTGCCAGACAGAAACAATGGCTACACCTTC
TRBV29-1	TRBJ2-3	.	.	CSVGGGGGTDTQYF	TGCAGCGTGGGGGGAGGGGGGGGCACAGATACGCAGTATTTT
TRBV7-6	TRBJ2-5	.	.	CASSPQEAETQYF	TGTGCCAGCAGCCCCCAGGAGGCAGAGACCCAGTACTTC
TRBV5-1	TRBJ1-2	.	.	CASSPLRDYGYTF	TGCGCCAGCAGCCCTCTACGGGACTATGGCTACACCTTC
TRBV18	TRBJ1-1	.	.	CASSSAFEAFF	TGTGCCAGCTCCTCCGCGTTTGAAGCTTTCTTT
TRBV10-3	TRBJ1-2	.	.	CAISEKTVGYGYTF	TGTGCCATCAGTGAGAAAACGGTTGGCTATGGCTACACCTTC
TRBV5-6	TRBJ1-1	.	.	CASSLRQNRGRAEAFF	TGTGCCAGCAGCTTACGACAAAATAGGGGGAGGGCTGAAGCTTTCTTT
TRBV7-2	TRBJ1-1	.	.	CASSLAGHTNTEAFF	TGTGCCAGCAGCTTAGCGGGACATACGAACACTGAAGCTTTCTTT
TRBV11-3	TRBJ1-2	.	.	CASSLAGTGGYTF	TGTGCCAGCAGCTTAGCGGGGACGGGCGGCTACACCTTC
TRBV5-1	TRBJ1-3	.	.	CASSPQGSGNTIYF	TGCGCCAGCAGCCCTCAGGGTTCTGGAAACACCATATATTTT
TRBV2	TRBJ2-7	.	.	CASSGGSLSYEQYF	TGTGCCAGCAGTGGGGGCAGTCTCTCCTACGAGCAGTACTTC
TRBV28	TRBJ1-4	TRBD1	.	CASSLWGQANEKLFF	TGTGCCAGCAGTTTGTGGGGACAGGCTAATGAAAAACTGTTTTTT
TRBV20-1	TRBJ1-1	.	.	CSARQNTEAFF	TGCAGTGCTAGACAGAACACTGAAGCTTTCTTT
TRBV4-3	TRBJ2-3	.	.	CASSQDLRTDTQYF	TGCGCCAGCAGCCAAGATCTGAGGACAGATACGCAGTATTTT
TRBV5-5	TRBJ1-2	.	.	CASSLDRADGYTF	TGTGCCAGCAGCTTGGACAGGGCCGATGGCTACACCTTC
TRBV6-1	TRBJ2-1	.	.	CASSEEVVGGPINEQFF	TGTGCCAGCAGTGAAGAGGTAGTGGGGGGGCCAATCAATGAGCAGTTCTTC
TRBV6-1	TRBJ2-3	TRBD1	.	CALEGAIDTQYF	TGTGCTCTCGAGGGGGCCATAGATACGCAGTATTTT
TRBV4-2	TRBJ2-2	TRBD2	.	CASSSGLVVPGELFF	TGTGCCAGCAGCTCGGGACTAGTGGTCCCCGGGGAGCTGTTTTTT
TRBV7-2	TRBJ2-2	.	.	CASSPPGRNTGELFF	TGTGCCAGCAGCCCCCCGGGCAGAAACACCGGGGAGCTGTTTTTT
TRBV7-2	TRBJ2-7	TRBD1	.	CASSLGTGGLEQYF	TGTGCCAGCAGCCTCGGGACAGGGGGTTTAGAGCAGTACTTC
TRBV7-8	TRBJ1-1	TRBD1	.	CASSVQPRGLRTEAFF	TGTGCCAGCAGCGTACAACCCAGGGGGCTAAGAACTGAAGCTTTCTTT
TRBV5-6	TRBJ1-5	.	.	CASSLGQDSNQPQHF	TGTGCCAGCAGTTTGGGACAAGATAGCAATCAGCCCCAGCATTTT
TRBV6-1	TRBJ1-5	TRBD1	.	CASSGISGTGYSNQPQHF	TGTGCCAGCAGTGGAATATCCGGGACAGGCTATAGCAATCAGCCCCAGCATTTT
TRBV5-6	TRBJ1-1	.	once	CASSLVVGDTEAFF	TGTGCCAGCAGCTTGGTGGTAGGGGACACTGAAGCTTTCTTT
TRBV27	TRBJ2-3	.	.	CASSSIRYTDTQYF	TGTGCCAGCAGTTCGATCAGGTACACAGATACGCAGTATTTT
TRBV7-2	TRBJ2-2	.	.	CASSSRLGGELFF	TGTGCCAGCAGCTCGCGTCTAGGGGGGGAGCTGTTTTTT
TRBV7-3	TRBJ2-7	TRBD1	.	CASSQNRQGEQYF	TGTGCCAGCAGCCAAAACCGACAGGGCGAGCAGTACTTC
TRBV28	TRBJ1-5	TRBD1	.	CASSLTDRAFSHF	TGTGCCAGCAGTTTAACAGACAGGGCGTTCTCGCATTTT
TRBV2	TRBJ2-5	.	.	CASRTLTGGVRTQYF	TGTGCCAGCAGGACCCTGACCGGGGGCGTGCGGACCCAGTACTTC
TRBV7-9	TRBJ1-1	.	.	CASSPSGDTEAFF	TGTGCCAGCAGCCCGTCAGGGGACACTGAAGCTTTCTTT
TRBV5-1	TRBJ2-7	.	.	CASKTQGSSYEQYF	TGCGCCAGCAAGACGCAGGGGTCCTCCTACGAGCAGTACTTC
TRBV5-1	TRBJ1-2	.	.	CASSSEGSRSYGYTF	TGCGCCAGCAGCTCTGAGGGGTCTAGGAGCTATGGCTACACCTTC
TRBV14	TRBJ2-1	TRBD2	.	CASSQWGGTEQFF	TGTGCCAGCAGCCAGTGGGGGGGAACTGAGCAGTTCTTC
TRBV20-1	TRBJ1-2	.	.	CSATTGLGYTF	TGCAGTGCTACGACCGGGCTGGGCTACACCTTC
TRBV5-4	TRBJ1-2	.	few	CASSLVRVEDGYTF	TGTGCCAGCTCCTTGGTTAGGGTGGAAGATGGCTACACCTTC
TRBV29-1	TRBJ2-7	.	.	CSVDAETGSYEQYF	TGCAGCGTTGATGCCGAGACAGGCTCCTACGAGCAGTACTTC
TRBV11-2	TRBJ1-5	.	.	CASSLDRDQPQHF	TGTGCCAGCAGCTTAGACAGAGATCAGCCCCAGCATTTT
TRBV6-1	TRBJ1-1	.	.	CASTEAWDTEAFF	TGTGCCAGCACCGAGGCCTGGGACACTGAAGCTTTCTTT
TRBV7-8	TRBJ2-1	.	.	CASSPLQGNEQFF	TGTGCCAGCAGCCCCCTTCAGGGCAATGAGCAGTTCTTC
TRBV7-3	TRBJ1-1	.	.	CASSYGWNTEAFF	TGTGCCAGCAGCTATGGATGGAACACTGAAGCTTTCTTT
TRBV5-1	TRBJ2-3	TRBD2	once	CASSPGGLGLADTQYF	TGCGCCAGCAGCCCGGGAGGGCTAGGATTGGCAGATACGCAGTATTTT
TRBV5-1	TRBJ2-3	.	.	CASSIRRPPDTQYF	TGCGCCAGCAGCATCCGCAGGCCGCCAGATACGCAGTATTTT
TRBV5-1	TRBJ1-3	.	.	CASSLDSSGNTIYF	TGCGCCAGCAGCTTGGACAGCTCTGGAAACACCATATATTTT
TRBV13	TRBJ1-6	TRBD1	.	CASSPSGGYYNSPLHF	TGTGCCAGCAGCCCGTCAGGGGGCTACTATAATTCACCCCTCCACTTT
TRBV18	TRBJ2-2	TRBD1	.	CASSPYRGRDTGELFF	TGTGCCAGCTCGCCTTACAGGGGGCGAGACACCGGGGAGCTGTTTTTT
TRBV29-1	TRBJ2-6	TRBD1	.	CSVEGQGSGANVLTF	TGCAGCGTTGAGGGACAGGGGTCAGGGGCCAACGTCCTGACTTTC